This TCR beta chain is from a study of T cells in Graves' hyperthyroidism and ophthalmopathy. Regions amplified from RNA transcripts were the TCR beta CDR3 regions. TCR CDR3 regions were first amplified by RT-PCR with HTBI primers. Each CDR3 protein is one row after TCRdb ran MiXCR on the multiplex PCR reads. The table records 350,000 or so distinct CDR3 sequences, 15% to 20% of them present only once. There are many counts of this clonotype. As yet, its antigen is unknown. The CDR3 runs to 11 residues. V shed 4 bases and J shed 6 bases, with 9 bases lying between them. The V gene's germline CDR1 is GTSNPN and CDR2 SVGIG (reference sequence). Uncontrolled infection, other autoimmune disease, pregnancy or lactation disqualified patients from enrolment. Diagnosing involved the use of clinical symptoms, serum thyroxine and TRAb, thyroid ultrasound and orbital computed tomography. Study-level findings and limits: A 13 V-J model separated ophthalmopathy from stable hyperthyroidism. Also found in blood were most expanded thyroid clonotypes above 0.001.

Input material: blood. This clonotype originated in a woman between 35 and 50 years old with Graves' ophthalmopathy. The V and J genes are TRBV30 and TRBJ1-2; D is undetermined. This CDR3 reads CAWKWYDGYTF. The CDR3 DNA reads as TGTGCCTGGAAGTGGTATGATGGCTACACCTTC.